This T cell receptor beta chain was identified in a study of blood T cell repertoires in COVID-19. The wider study: In each case, the material was cDNA or gDNA derived from T cells, B-cell-depleted T cells, or PBMCs.

Only a few counts were recorded for this clone. Generated by immunoSEQ multiplex PCR, the TCRdb table keeps only in-frame clones and is missing some. The repertoire holds about 130,000 clones, with roughly four fifths as singletons. From germline, CDR1 is SGDLS and CDR2 YYNGEE. V was clipped by 4 bases and J by 0 bases; unmatched bases: 4. This CDR3 comprises 18 residues. The V gene is TRBV9, the J gene TRBJ2-1, with 16 nucleotides matching TRBD2. The clonotype comes from a man between 60 and 70 years old with acute or convalescent COVID-19. Sequences were obtained from peripheral blood. CDR3 bases: TGTGCCAGCAGCTTGGGACTAGCGGGGGGGAACTCCTACAATGAGCAGTTCTTC. Its protein product is CASSLGLAGGNSYNEQFF.